Following are 24 T cell receptor beta chains from one sample sequenced in a study of CD8+ T cells in alopecia areata. Isolated RNA was reverse transcribed into cDNA used as the sequencing template. Assay: immunoSEQ multiplex PCR; the TCRdb copy retains only in-frame clones and omits some. The repertoire consists of 150,000 to 200,000 clones, with 50% to 60% occurring once and the leading ten covering approximately 4.3%. Input material: CD4+ T cells sorted from blood. The receptors shown here come from a human donor in good health.

The rearrangement uses TRBV7-9 and TRBJ2-1; a possible D gene is TRBD2 (6 bases). V was clipped by 5 bases and J by 0 bases, with 11 bases between them. Germline V gene sequence: CDR1 SEHNR, CDR2 FQNEAQ (reference sequence). The length of the CDR3 is 15 residues. CDR3 loop: CASSPLGGSYNEQFF. The CDR3 DNA is TGTGCCAGCAGCCCCTTGGGGGGCTCCTACAATGAGCAGTTCTTC.

The chain uses TRBV2 and TRBJ1-2; no clear D gene. CDR3 length: 13 residues. Looked up from germline, CDR1 is SNHLY and CDR2 is FYNNEI. V was pared by 6 bases and J by 3 bases, with 11 bases between. CDR3 sequence reads: CASRNNWYYGYTF. CDR3 DNA: TGTGCCAGCAGAAACAACTGGTACTATGGCTACACCTTC.

The table lists this clone with a few counts. The chain joins TRBV28 to TRBJ1-4; D is uncertain. With 3 bases removed from V and 1 base from J, the gap between germline ends came to 12 bases. Germline values: CDR1 MDHEN, CDR2 SYDVKM. The CDR3 extends over 16 amino acids. The CDR3: CASSFVHSGTNEKLFF. The CDR3 DNA follows: TGTGCCAGCAGTTTTGTTCATTCGGGAACTAATGAAAAACTGTTTTTT. Full variable domain (outside the CDR3, taken from reference TRBV28 and TRBJ1-4): DVKVTQSSRYLVKRTGEKVFLECVQDMDHENMFWYRQDPGLGLRLIYFSYDVKMKEKGDIPEGYSVSREKKERFSLILESASTNQTSMYLCASSFVHSGTNEKLFFGSGTQLSVL.

The V gene is TRBV29-1, the J gene TRBJ2-1, with 7 bases matching TRBD2. The length of the CDR3 is 12 residues. Germline CDR1 and CDR2: SQVTM and ANQGSEA. After removal of 7 bases from V and 5 bases from J, the junction contained 5 bases not matched to a gene. Written as DNA, the CDR3 is TGCAGCGCATCTAGCGGCCACAATGAGCAGTTCTTC. Translating gives CSASSGHNEQFF.

The V and J genes are TRBV25-1 and TRBJ2-7, with 8 nucleotides matching TRBD1. The CDR3 covers 11 residues. Germline V gives CDR1 MGHDK, CDR2 SYGVNS. The V segment lost 11 bases and the J segment 4 bases; nucleotides outside the gene matches: 4. CDR3 sequence: CASGGLYEQYF. The CDR3 DNA sequence: TGTGCCTCAGGGGGCTTGTACGAGCAGTACTTC.

This chain connects TRBV29-1 to TRBJ1-2; no definite D call. This CDR3 comprises 11 residues. Germline V CDR1 and CDR2: SQVTM, ANQGSEA. CDR3 loop: CSAGDHYGYTF. CDR3 sequence (DNA): TGCAGTGCCGGGGATCACTATGGCTACACCTTC.

V is TRBV12-5 and J is TRBJ1-1, with D uncertain. Looked up from germline, CDR1 is LGHNT and CDR2 is FRNRAP. The CDR3 length is 9 residues. Trimming removed 5 bases from V and 10 bases from J, with 5 bases in between. The CDR3 protein is CASGERAFF. CDR3 sequence (DNA): TGTGCTAGTGGTGAAAGAGCTTTCTTT.

This clone was detected many times. The rearrangement links TRBV7-8 to TRBJ2-7; 8 bases are shared with TRBD1. The germline V gene encodes CDR1 SGHVS and CDR2 FQNEAQ. This CDR3 is 15 amino acids long. V lost 2 bases and J lost 0; bases outside the gene matches: 3. The DNA for the CDR3 is TGTGCCAGCAGCTTAAGTACAGGGGGCTCCTACGAGCAGTACTTC. Protein sequence: CASSLSTGGSYEQYF.

The rearrangement joins TRBV30 to TRBJ1-1; D uncertain. This CDR3 region has 13 residues. Trimming cost V 3 bases and J 0 bases, with 8 bases left between them. CDR1 and CDR2 from the germline V gene are GTSNPN and SVGIG (reference sequence). The CDR3, as DNA: TGTGCCTGGAGCACGGAGATGAACACTGAAGCTTTCTTT. Protein product: CAWSTEMNTEAFF.

The chain couples TRBV4-2 to TRBJ2-7; no clear D. Per germline, CDR1 LGHNA and CDR2 YNFKEQ. Trimming removed 5 bases from V and 3 bases from J, with 14 bases in between. This CDR3 is 14 amino acids long. CDR3 DNA sequence: TGTGCCAGCAGCAATGGAGATCCCGTCTACGAGCAGTACTTC. This codes for CASSNGDPVYEQYF.

A few counts support this clone. The chain carries TRBV5-6 and TRBJ1-1; no reliable D call. This CDR3 has 14 amino acids. Germline CDR1 is SGHDT and CDR2 is YYEEEE. The V end lost 2 bases, the J end lost 3 bases, and 11 bases lay between the germline ends. The CDR3 spells CASSLTGRYTEAFF. CDR3 nucleotides: TGTGCCAGCAGCTTAACTGGACGGTACACTGAAGCTTTCTTT.

The chain has TRBV29-1 and TRBJ1-2; 8 nucleotides agree with TRBD1. Germline V gene sequence: CDR1 SQVTM, CDR2 ANQGSEA. This CDR3 has 14 residues. V shed 3 bases and J 6 bases; nucleotides not matched to a gene: 9. Here the CDR3 reads CSVDAGGLGHGYTF. DNA of the CDR3: TGCAGCGTTGATGCAGGGGGCCTTGGCCATGGCTACACCTTC.

This clone was recorded a few times. This chain uses TRBV7-3 with TRBJ2-7; a possible D gene is TRBD1 (6 bases). Germline-derived CDR1 and CDR2 are SGHTA and FQGTGA. V was pared by 5 bases and J by 7 bases, with 18 bases between. The CDR3 covers 14 residues. CDR3 region: CASSRDKTVGEQYF. CDR3 sequence (DNA): TGTGCCAGCAGCCGGGACAAAACGGTGGGGGAGCAGTACTTC.

This clone was observed a single time. The chain couples TRBV29-1 to TRBJ1-3, with 7 bases aligning to TRBD1. The germline CDR1 and CDR2 sequences are SQVTM and ANQGSEA. The CDR3 has 12 amino acids. With V trimmed by 6 bases and J by 9 bases, 8 bases remained unmatched. The chain's CDR3 is CSVGQEGRTIYF. The DNA of the CDR3 is TGCAGCGTCGGACAGGAGGGGCGCACCATATATTTT. The whole variable domain, remainder taken from reference TRBV29-1 and TRBJ1-3, is SAVISQKPSRDICQRGTSLTIQCQVDSQVTMMFWYRQQPGQSLTLIATANQGSEATYESGFVIDKFPISRPNLTFSTLTVSNMSPEDSSIYLCSVGQEGRTIYFGEGSWLTVV.

The J gene is TRBJ2-7, the V gene TRBV27; TRBD2 is a possible D gene (6 bases). Per the germline V gene, CDR1 is MNHEY and CDR2 is SMNVEV (reference sequence). CDR3 length: 13 amino acids. The V gene lost 8 bases and the J gene lost 3 bases, with 14 bases spanning the gap. The CDR3: CASGRGVDYEQYF. CDR3 DNA sequence: TGTGCCAGCGGCCGCGGGGTTGACTACGAGCAGTACTTC.

This clone has more than one count but fewer than ten. The CDR3 DNA is TGCGCCAGCAGCCAAGGGAGAGCAGGGGCGAACACTGAAGCTTTCTTT. Amino acid sequence: CASSQGRAGANTEAFF. The chain links TRBV4-1 to TRBJ1-1; possible D gene TRBD1, 6 bases. Germline V CDR1 and CDR2: MGHRA, YSYEKL. V gave up 1 base and J gave up 1 base, with 13 bases separating them. The CDR3 is 16 amino acids.

The chain has TRBV2 and TRBJ1-3; 7 positions agree with TRBD1. This CDR3 spans 14 amino acids. Germline assignment: CDR1 SNHLY and CDR2 FYNNEI. CDR3 sequence: CARDNRGGGNTIYF. CDR3 nucleotide sequence: TGTGCGAGGGACAACAGGGGCGGTGGAAACACCATATATTTT.

This chain uses TRBV9 with TRBJ2-6; D may be TRBD1 or TRBD2 (5 bases each). Germline CDR1 and CDR2: SGDLS and YYNGEE. The CDR3 has 18 amino acids. V lost 0 bases to trimming and J lost 0 bases, with 13 bases between them. This CDR3 reads CASSVGLYGGSGANVLTF. DNA of the CDR3: TGTGCCAGCAGCGTAGGGCTTTATGGGGGCTCTGGGGCCAACGTCCTGACTTTC.

This clone was observed a single time. The chain employs TRBV10-2 and TRBJ2-3; 8 bases fit TRBD2. This CDR3 comprises 14 residues. V was clipped by 6 bases and J by 0 bases; unmatched bases: 2. Germline lookup yields CDR1 WSHSY and CDR2 SAAADI. CDR3 residues: CASRPSGSTDTQYF. CDR3 in DNA: TGCGCCAGCAGGCCTAGCGGGAGCACAGATACGCAGTATTTT.

This clone was seen once. The chain combines TRBV29-1 with TRBJ2-3; the D is unclear. Trimming removed 7 bases from V and 0 bases from J, with 8 bases in between. The germline V gene has CDR1 SQVTM and CDR2 ANQGSEA. The CDR3 consists of 12 residues. The chain's CDR3 is CSAQLSTDTQYF. In nucleotides, the CDR3 is TGCAGCGCCCAGTTAAGCACAGATACGCAGTATTTT.

In its sample, this clone was seen once. The V and J genes are TRBV29-1 and TRBJ1-5; 7 bases line up with TRBD1. Germline V gene lookup returns CDR1 SQVTM and CDR2 ANQGSEA. Trimming removed 4 bases from V and 0 bases from J; junction bases left unmatched: 3. The CDR3 runs to 14 residues. The CDR3 is CSVGDSLSNQPQHF. Here the CDR3 DNA reads TGCAGCGTTGGGGACAGCCTTAGCAATCAGCCCCAGCATTTT.

The rearrangement links TRBV25-1 to TRBJ2-1; possible D gene TRBD1, 6 bases. V was shortened by 5 bases and J by 8 bases, with 13 bases between the two germline ends. This CDR3 is 13 amino acids long. The germline gives CDR1 MGHDK, CDR2 SYGVNS. CDR3 DNA: TGTGCCAGCAGTCCCCCATGGGGGCATGAGCAGTTCTTC. Its protein is CASSPPWGHEQFF.

The chain employs TRBV6-6 and TRBJ2-7, with 7 bases identical to TRBD1. The V gene's germline CDR1 is MNHNY and CDR2 SVGAGI (reference sequence). The length of the CDR3 is 15 residues. V shed 4 bases and J 1 base; nucleotides not matched to a gene: 7. Here the CDR3 DNA reads TGTGCCAGCAGTTCCAGGGGACAGACATCCTACGAGCAGTACTTC. Protein product: CASSSRGQTSYEQYF.

This chain links TRBV6-5 with TRBJ2-1; D not certain. The germline V gene has CDR1 MNHEY and CDR2 SVGAGI. The germline V and J ends were trimmed by 6 bases and 4 bases, with 16 bases remaining between them. The CDR3 has 15 amino acids. The CDR3 is CASSRRADLYNEQFF. The CDR3 region has the DNA TGTGCCAGCAGCCGTCGCGCGGATCTTTACAATGAGCAGTTCTTC.